This entry features one T cell receptor beta chain sequence. The data were taken from a study of blood T cell repertoires in COVID-19. Looking at the study overall: Both acute and convalescent COVID-19 samples were obtained from the United States, Italy and Spain. T cells, B-cell-depleted T cells, or PBMCs provided the cDNA or gDNA that served as material.

The CDR3 is 17 residues long. CDR1 PRHDT and CDR2 FYEKMQ come from the germline V gene (reference sequence). Trimming took off 3 bases at V and 1 base at J, with 16 bases between the two ends. The cohort comprised adults aged about 18 to 90 years residing in approximately 22 US areas. Per the study methods: It was from reference gene primer amplification that nucleated cell counts were estimated. The table came from immunoSEQ multiplex PCR; TCRdb's copy has only in-frame clones and leaves some out. The V and J calls and clone size come from that table; D and trimming were worked out from the DNA. Of about 430,000 clones in the sample, more than 80% were seen once.

Sequencing was done on a sample of PBMCs or T cells enriched from blood (not recorded which). The TCR sequence derives from a man younger than 45 who had recovered from COVID-19. The chain employs TRBV13 and TRBJ1-3; tentative D call: TRBD1 (5 bases). This CDR3 reads CASSLQRQSYSGNTIYF. DNA of the CDR3: TGTGCCAGCAGCTTGCAGAGACAGTCCTATTCTGGAAACACCATATATTTT.